This T cell receptor (beta chain) was identified in a study of PD-1 blockade in classical Hodgkin lymphoma. The CDR3 is 12 amino acids. CDR1 is MDHEN, CDR2 SYDVKM, per germline. V lost 6 bases, J lost 8 bases, and 11 bases lay in between. Study-wide results and caveats: Exclusion applied to patients who initiated nivolumab less than 1 year following ASCT.

In the case of this clone: Its antigen is not known.

Every single patient, without exception, relapsed after autologous stem cell transplantation, and brentuximab vedotin exposure varied. This table comes from immunoSEQ multiplex PCR, and its TCRdb copy is limited to in-frame clones, with some not included. The sample contains 12,000 to 15,000 clones, 85% to 90% of which appear only once. This material consisted of peripheral blood mononuclear cells (PBMCs), taken at baseline. V is TRBV28 and J is TRBJ2-1; no clear D gene. The receptor was derived from a human donor with classical Hodgkin lymphoma. The CDR3 region has the DNA TGTGCCAGCAGACCCCGCCCGGATGAGCAGTTCTTC. This codes for CASRPRPDEQFF.